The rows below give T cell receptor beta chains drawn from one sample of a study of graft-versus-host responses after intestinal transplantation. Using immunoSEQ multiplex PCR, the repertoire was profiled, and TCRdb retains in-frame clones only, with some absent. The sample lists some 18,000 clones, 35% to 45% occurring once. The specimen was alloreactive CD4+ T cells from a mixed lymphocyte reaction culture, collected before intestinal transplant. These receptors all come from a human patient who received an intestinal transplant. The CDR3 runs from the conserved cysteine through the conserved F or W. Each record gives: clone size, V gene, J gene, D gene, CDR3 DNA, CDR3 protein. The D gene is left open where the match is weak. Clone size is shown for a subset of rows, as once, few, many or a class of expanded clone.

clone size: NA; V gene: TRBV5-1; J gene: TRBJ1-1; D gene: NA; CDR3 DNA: TGCGCCAGCAGCTTGTTGGCACCCCAGAGGACTGAAGCTTTCTTT; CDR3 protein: CASSLLAPQRTEAFF
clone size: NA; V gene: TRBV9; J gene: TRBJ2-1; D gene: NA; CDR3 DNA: TGTGCCAGCAGCGTAGGACTGGGATACAATGAGCAGTTCTTC; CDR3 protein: CASSVGLGYNEQFF
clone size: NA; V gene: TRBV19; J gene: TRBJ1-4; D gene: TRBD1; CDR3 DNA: TGTGCCAGTAGTGGGACAGGGGGCAGTATTCGTGAAAAACTGTTTTTT; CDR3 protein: CASSGTGGSIREKLFF
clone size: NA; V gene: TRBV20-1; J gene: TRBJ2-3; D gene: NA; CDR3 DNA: TGCAGTGCTGAGCGCACAGATACGCAGTATTTT; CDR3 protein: CSAERTDTQYF
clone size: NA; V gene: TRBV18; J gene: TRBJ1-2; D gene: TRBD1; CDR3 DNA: TGTGCCAGCTCACCGGGGGACAGTGGCTACACCTTC; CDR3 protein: CASSPGDSGYTF
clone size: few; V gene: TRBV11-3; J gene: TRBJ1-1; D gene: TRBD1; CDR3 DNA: TGTGCCAGCAGCACAAACAGGGGTGAAGCTTTCTTT; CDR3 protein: CASSTNRGEAFF
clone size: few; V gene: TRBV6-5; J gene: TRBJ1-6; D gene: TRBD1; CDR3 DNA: TGTGCCAGCAGTATCCTACAGGGGGCCAATTCACCCCTCCACTTT; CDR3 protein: CASSILQGANSPLHF
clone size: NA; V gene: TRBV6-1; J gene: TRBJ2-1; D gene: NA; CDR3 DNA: TGTGCCAGCAGTGAAGCACTCATCAGGCCAGGGTCTACGTTCTTC; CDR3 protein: CASSEALIRPGSTFF
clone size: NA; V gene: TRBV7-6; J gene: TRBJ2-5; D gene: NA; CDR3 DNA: TGTGCCAGCAGCCACGGAACAGGAGCTGAAGAGACCCAGTACTTC; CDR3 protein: CASSHGTGAEETQYF
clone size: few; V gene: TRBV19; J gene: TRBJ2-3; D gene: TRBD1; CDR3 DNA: TGTGCCAGTAGTATTATGGGACAGGCTGGAGGTACGCAGTATTTT; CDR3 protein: CASSIMGQAGGTQYF
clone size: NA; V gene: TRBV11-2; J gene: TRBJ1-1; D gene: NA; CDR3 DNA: TGTGCCAGCAGCACCACACCCAGGAGGGGGAGGAACACTGAAGCTTTCTTT; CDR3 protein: CASSTTPRRGRNTEAFF
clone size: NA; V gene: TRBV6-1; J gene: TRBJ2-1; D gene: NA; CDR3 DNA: TGTGCCAGCAGTCGTTGGACCGGGGTCCGGAATGAGCAGTTCTTC; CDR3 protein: CASSRWTGVRNEQFF
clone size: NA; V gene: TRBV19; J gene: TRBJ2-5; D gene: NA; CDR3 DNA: TGTGCCAGTAGGGGGCATTGGGAAGAGACCCAGTACTTC; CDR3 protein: CASRGHWEETQYF
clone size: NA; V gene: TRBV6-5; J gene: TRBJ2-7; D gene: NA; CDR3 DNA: TGTGCCAGCCGGAGGCCGGGGGCCCTAAGGGGGGAGCAGTACTTC; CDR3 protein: CASRRPGALRGEQYF
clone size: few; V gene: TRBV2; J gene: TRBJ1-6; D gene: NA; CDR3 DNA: TGTGCCAGCAGCCGACTGGAGTTCTATAATTCACCCCTCCACTTT; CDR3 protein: CASSRLEFYNSPLHF
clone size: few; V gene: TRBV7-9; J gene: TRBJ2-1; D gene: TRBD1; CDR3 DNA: TGTGCCAGCAGCACAGGGGTGAACTTCCATGAGCAGTTCTTC; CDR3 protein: CASSTGVNFHEQFF
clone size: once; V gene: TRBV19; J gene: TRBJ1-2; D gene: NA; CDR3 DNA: TGTGCCAGTAGTATAGCCAGATCTAACTATGGCTACACCTTC; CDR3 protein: CASSIARSNYGYTF
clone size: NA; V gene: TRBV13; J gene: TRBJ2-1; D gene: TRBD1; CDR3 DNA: TGTGCCAGCAGCCGGGGGACAGGAGAGGATGAGCAGTTCTTC; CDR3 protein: CASSRGTGEDEQFF
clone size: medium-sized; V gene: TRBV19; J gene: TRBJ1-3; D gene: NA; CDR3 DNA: TGTGCCAGTAGTATGTCTGGAAACACCATATATTTT; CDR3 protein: CASSMSGNTIYF
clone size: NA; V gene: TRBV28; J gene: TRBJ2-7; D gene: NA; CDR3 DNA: TGTGCCAGCAGTCCCCACGGGATCAACTACGAGCAGTACTTC; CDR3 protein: CASSPHGINYEQYF
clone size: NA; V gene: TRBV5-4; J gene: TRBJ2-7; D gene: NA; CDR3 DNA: TGTGCCAGCAGCTTGGTTGGCAGACCCTACGAGCAGTACTTC; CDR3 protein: CASSLVGRPYEQYF
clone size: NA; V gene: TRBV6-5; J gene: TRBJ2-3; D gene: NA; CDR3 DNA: TGTGCCAGCAGTGCGTGGCCCTTCGATACGCAGTATTTT; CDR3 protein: CASSAWPFDTQYF
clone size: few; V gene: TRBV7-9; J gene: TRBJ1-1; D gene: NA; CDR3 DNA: TGTGCCAGCAGCTTAAGGGGGGACACTGAAGCTTTCTTT; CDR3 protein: CASSLRGDTEAFF
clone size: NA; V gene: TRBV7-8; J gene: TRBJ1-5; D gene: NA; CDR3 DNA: TGTGCCAGCAGCTTGGTCAAGGGGAATCAGCCCCAGCATTTT; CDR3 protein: CASSLVKGNQPQHF
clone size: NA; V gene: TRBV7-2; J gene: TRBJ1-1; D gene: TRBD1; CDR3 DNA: TGTGCCAGCAGCTACGACAGGGGCGTACTGGCTTTCTTT; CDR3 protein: CASSYDRGVLAFF
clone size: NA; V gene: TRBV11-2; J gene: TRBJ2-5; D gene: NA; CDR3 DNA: TGTGCCAGCAGCTTAGTGGGCAGGACATCGGTGACCCAGTACTTC; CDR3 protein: CASSLVGRTSVTQYF
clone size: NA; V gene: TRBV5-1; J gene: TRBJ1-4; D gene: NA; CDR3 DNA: TGCGCCAGCAGCTTGGAAGTTGGGACTAATGAAAAACTGTTTTTT; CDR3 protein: CASSLEVGTNEKLFF
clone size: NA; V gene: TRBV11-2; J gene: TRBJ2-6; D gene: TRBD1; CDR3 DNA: TGTGCCAGCACCCTAGTTCAGGGGGCCACTGGGGCCAACGTCCTGACTTTC; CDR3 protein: CASTLVQGATGANVLTF
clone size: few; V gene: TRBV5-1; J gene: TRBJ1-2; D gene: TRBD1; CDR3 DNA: TGCGCCAGCAGCTGGACCTCACGACAGGGGAGAGGCTACACCTTC; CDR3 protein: CASSWTSRQGRGYTF
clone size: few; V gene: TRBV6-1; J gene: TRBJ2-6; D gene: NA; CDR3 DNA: TGTGCCAGCGGTGTTAGGGCTGGGGCCAACGTCCTGACTTTC; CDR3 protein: CASGVRAGANVLTF
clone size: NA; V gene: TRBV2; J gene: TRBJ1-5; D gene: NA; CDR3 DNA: TGTGCCATCTTCGAGGGGGATACTTGGTGCAATCAGCCCCAGCATTTT; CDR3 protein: CAIFEGDTWCNQPQHF
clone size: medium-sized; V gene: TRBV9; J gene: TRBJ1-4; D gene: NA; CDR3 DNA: TGTGCCAGCAGCGCCACGGACCGTAATGAAAAACTGTTTTTT; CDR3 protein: CASSATDRNEKLFF